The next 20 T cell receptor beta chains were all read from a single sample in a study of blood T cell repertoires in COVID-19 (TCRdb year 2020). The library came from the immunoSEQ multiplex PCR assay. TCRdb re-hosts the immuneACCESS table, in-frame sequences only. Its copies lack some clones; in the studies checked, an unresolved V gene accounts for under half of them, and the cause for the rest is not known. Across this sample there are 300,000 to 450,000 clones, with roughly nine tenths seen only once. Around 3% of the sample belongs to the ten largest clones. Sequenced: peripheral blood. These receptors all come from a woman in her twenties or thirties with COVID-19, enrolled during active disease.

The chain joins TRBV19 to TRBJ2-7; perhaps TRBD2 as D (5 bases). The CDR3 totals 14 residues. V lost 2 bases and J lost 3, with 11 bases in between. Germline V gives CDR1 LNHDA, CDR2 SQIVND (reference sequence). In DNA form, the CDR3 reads TGTGCCAGTAGTATACCGGGGATCTTCTACGAGCAGTACTTC. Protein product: CASSIPGIFYEQYF.

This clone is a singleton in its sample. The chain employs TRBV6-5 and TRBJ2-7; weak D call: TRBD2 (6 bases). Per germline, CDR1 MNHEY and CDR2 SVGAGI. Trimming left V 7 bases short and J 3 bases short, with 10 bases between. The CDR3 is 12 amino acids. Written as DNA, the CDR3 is TGTGCCAGCAAGGGAGGTGGCTACGAGCAGTACTTC. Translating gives CASKGGGYEQYF.

In DNA form, the CDR3 reads TGTGCCAGCAGTGAGCAGTGGTACGAGCAGTACGTC. This gives the protein CASSEQWYEQYV. The V gene is TRBV2, the J gene TRBJ2-7; the D is unclear. Germline V gene sequence: CDR1 SNHLY, CDR2 FYNNEI. This CDR3 comprises 12 residues. V was trimmed by 3 bases and J by 4 bases, leaving 7 bases between them.

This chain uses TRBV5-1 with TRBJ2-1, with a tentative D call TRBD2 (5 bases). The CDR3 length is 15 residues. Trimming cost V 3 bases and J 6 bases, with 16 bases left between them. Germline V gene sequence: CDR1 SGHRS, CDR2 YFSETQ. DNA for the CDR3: TGCGCCAGCAGCTACGACCAACCGGGAATCAATGAGCAGTTCTTC. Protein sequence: CASSYDQPGINEQFF.

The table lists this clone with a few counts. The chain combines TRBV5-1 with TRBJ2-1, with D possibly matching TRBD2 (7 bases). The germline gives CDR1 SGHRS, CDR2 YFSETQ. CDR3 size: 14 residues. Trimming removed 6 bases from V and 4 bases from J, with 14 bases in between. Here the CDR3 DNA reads TGCGCCAGCATGAAGGCGGGGGCTTACAATGAGCAGTTCTTC. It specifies CASMKAGAYNEQFF.

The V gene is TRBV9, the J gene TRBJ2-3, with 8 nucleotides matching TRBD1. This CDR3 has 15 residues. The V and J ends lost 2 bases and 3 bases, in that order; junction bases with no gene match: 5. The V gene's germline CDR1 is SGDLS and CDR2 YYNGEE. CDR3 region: CASSVRTGRTDTQYF. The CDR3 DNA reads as TGTGCCAGCAGCGTGAGGACAGGGCGAACAGATACGCAGTATTTT.

This chain's CDR3 is CASSYTRTGTDTQYF. CDR3 in DNA: TGTGCCAGCAGTTACACGCGGACAGGCACAGATACGCAGTATTTT. The chain combines TRBV6-5 with TRBJ2-3; a possible D gene is TRBD1 (6 bases). Germline V gene data show CDR1 as MNHEY and CDR2 as SVGAGI. V was trimmed by 2 bases and J by 1 base, leaving 10 bases between them. The CDR3 has 15 amino acids.

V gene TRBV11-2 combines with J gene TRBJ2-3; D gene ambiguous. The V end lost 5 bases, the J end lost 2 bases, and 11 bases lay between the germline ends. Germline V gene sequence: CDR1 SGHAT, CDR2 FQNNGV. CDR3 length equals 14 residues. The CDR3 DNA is TGTGCCAGCAGCCGACTCATCCCCACAGATACGCAGTATTTT. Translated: CASSRLIPTDTQYF.

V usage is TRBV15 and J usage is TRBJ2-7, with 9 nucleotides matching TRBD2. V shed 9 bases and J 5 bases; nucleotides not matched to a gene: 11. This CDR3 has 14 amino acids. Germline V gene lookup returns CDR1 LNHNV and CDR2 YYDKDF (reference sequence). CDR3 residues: CATKQGLANDEQYF. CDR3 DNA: TGTGCCACGAAACAGGGACTAGCAAACGACGAGCAGTACTTC.

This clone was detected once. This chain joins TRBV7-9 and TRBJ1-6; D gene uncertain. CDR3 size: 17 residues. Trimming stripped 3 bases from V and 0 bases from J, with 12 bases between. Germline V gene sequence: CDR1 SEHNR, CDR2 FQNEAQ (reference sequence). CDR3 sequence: CASSFDVTSSYNSPLHF. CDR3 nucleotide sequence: TGTGCCAGCAGCTTCGATGTCACGAGCTCCTATAATTCACCCCTCCACTTT.

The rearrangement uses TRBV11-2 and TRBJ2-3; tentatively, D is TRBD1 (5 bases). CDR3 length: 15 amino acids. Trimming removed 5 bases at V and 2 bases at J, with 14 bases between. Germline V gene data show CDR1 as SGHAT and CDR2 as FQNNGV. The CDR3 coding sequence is TGTGCCAGCAGCCCTGCCCCAGGGCTCACAGATACGCAGTATTTT. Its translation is CASSPAPGLTDTQYF.

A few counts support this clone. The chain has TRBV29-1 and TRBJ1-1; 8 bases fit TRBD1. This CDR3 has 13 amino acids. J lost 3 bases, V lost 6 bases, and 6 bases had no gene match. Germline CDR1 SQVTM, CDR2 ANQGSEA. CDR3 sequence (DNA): TGCAGCGTCGGAGACAGGGGTCACACTGAAGCTTTCTTT. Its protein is CSVGDRGHTEAFF.

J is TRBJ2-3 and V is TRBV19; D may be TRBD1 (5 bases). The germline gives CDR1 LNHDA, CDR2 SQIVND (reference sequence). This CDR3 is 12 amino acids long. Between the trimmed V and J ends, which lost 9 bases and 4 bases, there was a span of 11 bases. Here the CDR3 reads CASQGDADTQYF. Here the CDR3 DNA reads TGTGCCAGCCAGGGTGATGCAGATACGCAGTATTTT.

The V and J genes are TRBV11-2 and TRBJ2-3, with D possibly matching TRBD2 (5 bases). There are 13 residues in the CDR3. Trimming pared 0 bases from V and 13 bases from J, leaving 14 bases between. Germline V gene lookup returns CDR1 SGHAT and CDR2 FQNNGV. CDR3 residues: CASSLDTGNGKYF. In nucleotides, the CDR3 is TGTGCCAGCAGCTTAGATACCGGGAATGGGAAGTATTTT.

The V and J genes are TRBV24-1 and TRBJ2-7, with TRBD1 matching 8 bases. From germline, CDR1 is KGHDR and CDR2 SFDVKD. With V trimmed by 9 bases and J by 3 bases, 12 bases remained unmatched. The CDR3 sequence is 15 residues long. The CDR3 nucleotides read TGTGCCACCTTTGAACTTGACGGACAGGGCTACGAGCAGTACTTC. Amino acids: CATFELDGQGYEQYF.

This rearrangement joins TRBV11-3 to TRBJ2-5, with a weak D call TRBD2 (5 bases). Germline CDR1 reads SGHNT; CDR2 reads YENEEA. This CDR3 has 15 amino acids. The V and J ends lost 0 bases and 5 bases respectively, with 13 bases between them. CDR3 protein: CASSLDSFTGETQYF. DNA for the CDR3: TGTGCCAGCAGCTTAGATTCCTTTACGGGGGAGACCCAGTACTTC.

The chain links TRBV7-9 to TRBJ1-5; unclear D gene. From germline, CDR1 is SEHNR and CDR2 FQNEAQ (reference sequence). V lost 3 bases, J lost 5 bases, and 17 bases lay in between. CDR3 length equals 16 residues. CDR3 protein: CASSFNKSPVDQPQHF. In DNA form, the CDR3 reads TGTGCCAGCAGCTTCAATAAATCCCCGGTCGATCAGCCCCAGCATTTT.

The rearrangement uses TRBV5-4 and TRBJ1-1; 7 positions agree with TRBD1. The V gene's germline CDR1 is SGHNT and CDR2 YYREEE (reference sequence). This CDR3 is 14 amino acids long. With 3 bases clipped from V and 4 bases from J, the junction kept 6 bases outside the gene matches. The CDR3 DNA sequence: TGTGCCAGCAGCTCGACAGGGCCGGGCACTGAAGCTTTCTTT. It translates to CASSSTGPGTEAFF.

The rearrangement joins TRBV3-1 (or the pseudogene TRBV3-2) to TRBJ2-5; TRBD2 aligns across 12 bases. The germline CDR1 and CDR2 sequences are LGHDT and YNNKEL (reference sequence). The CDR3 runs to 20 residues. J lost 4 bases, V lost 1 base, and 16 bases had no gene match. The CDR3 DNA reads TGTGCCAGCAGCCAAGGGGGAAGGACTAGCGGGATGACTATGGTAGAGACCCAGTACTTC. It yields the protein CASSQGGRTSGMTMVETQYF.

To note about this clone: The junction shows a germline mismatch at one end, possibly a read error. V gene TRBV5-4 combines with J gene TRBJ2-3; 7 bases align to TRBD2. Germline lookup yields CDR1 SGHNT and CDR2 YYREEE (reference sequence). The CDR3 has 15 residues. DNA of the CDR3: TGTGCCAGCAGTTTGGAAAGCGGGGGCACAGATACGCAGTATTTT. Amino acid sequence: CASSLESGGTDTQYF.